This TCR beta chain was retrieved from a study of T-cell reconstitution after alpha-beta-depleted transplantation in children. Using unique molecular identifiers, the investigators prepared the TCRbeta library. One entry per CDR3 protein results from TCRdb running MiXCR on the PCR reads. This table has some 220,000 distinct CDR3 sequences, about a tenth appearing once. In germline, CDR1 is SGHTA, CDR2 FQGNSA. V lost 6 bases to trimming and J lost 0 bases; unmatched junction nucleotides: 8. The CDR3 runs to 15 residues. In this sample, this clonotype turned up many times. Sequences were derived from PBMCs, sampled before TCRalphabeta/CD19-depleted stem cell transplant. The TCR sequence derives from a child under two years old with acute myeloid leukemia, due to receive a stem cell transplant. This rearrangement joins TRBV7-2 to TRBJ2-7; 7 bases map to TRBD1. CDR3 region: CASSPNRGPSYEQYF. DNA of the CDR3: TGTGCCAGCAGTCCAAACAGGGGACCCTCCTACGAGCAGTACTTC.